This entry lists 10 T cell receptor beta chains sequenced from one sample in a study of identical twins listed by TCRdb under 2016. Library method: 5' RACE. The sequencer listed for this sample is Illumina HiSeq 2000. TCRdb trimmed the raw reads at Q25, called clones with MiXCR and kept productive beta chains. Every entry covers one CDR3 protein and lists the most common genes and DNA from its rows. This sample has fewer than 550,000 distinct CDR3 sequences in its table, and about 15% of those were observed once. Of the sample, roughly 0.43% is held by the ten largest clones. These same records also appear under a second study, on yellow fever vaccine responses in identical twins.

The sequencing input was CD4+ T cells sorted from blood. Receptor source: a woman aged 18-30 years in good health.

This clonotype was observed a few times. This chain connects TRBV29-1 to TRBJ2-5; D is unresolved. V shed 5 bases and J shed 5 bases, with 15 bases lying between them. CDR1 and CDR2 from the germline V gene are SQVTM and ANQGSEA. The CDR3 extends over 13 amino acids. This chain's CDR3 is CSVLHHRAETQYF. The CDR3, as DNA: TGCAGCGTTCTCCACCACCGTGCCGAGACCCAGTACTTC.

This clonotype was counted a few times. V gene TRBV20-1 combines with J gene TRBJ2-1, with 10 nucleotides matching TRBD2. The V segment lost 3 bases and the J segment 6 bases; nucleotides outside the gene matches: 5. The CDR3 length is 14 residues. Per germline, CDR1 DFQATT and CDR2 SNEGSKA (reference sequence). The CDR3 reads CSASLLAGSNEQFF. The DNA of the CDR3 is TGCAGTGCTAGTTTACTAGCGGGATCCAATGAGCAGTTCTTC.

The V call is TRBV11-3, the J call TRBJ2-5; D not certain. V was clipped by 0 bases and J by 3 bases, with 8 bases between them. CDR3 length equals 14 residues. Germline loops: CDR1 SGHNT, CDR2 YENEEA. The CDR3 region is CASSLDRVKETQYF. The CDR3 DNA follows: TGTGCCAGCAGCTTAGACCGGGTTAAAGAGACCCAGTACTTC.

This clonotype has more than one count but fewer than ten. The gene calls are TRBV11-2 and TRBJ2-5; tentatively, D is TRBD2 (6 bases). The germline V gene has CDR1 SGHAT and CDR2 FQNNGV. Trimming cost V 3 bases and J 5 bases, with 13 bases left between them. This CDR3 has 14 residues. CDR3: CASSFGAGRETQYF. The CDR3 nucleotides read TGTGCCAGCAGCTTCGGTGCGGGGAGGGAGACCCAGTACTTC. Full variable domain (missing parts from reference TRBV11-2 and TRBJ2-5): EAGVAQSPRYKIIEKRQSVAFWCNPISGHATLYWYQQILGQGPKLLIQFQNNGVVDDSQLPKDRFSAERLKGVDSTLKIQPAKLEDSAVYLCASSFGAGRETQYFGPGTRLLVL.

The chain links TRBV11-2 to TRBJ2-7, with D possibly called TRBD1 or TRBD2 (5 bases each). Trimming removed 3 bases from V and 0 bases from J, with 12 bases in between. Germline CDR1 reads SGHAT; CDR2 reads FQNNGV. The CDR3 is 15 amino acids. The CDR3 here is CASSLVRGSSYEQYV. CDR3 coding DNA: TGTGCCAGCAGCTTGGTGAGGGGTTCCTCCTACGAGCAGTACGTC.

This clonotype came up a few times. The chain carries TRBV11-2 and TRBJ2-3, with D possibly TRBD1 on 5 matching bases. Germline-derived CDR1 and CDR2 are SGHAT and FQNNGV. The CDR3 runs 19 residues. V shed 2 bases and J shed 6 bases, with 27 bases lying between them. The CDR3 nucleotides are TGTGCCAGCAGCTTATGGCAAGAGGCAGGGCCCTATAGTTTGGATACGCAGTATTTT. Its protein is CASSLWQEAGPYSLDTQYF. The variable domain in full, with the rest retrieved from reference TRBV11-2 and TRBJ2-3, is EAGVAQSPRYKIIEKRQSVAFWCNPISGHATLYWYQQILGQGPKLLIQFQNNGVVDDSQLPKDRFSAERLKGVDSTLKIQPAKLEDSAVYLCASSLWQEAGPYSLDTQYFGPGTRLTVL.

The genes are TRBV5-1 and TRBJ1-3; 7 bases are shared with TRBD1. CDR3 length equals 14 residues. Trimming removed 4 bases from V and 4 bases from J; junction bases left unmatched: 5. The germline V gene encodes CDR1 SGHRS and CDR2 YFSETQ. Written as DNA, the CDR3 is TGCGCCAGCAGCGGGGGGACAGCAGGAAACACCATATATTTT. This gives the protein CASSGGTAGNTIYF.

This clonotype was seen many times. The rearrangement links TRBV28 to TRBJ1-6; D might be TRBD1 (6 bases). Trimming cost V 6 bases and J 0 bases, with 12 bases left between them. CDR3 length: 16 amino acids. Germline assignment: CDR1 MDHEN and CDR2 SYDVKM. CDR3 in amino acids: CASRRTESSYNSPLHF. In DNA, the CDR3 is TGTGCCAGCAGGCGGACAGAGAGCTCCTATAATTCACCCCTCCACTTT. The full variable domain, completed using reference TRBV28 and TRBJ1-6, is DVKVTQSSRYLVKRTGEKVFLECVQDMDHENMFWYRQDPGLGLRLIYFSYDVKMKEKGDIPEGYSVSREKKERFSLILESASTNQTSMYLCASRRTESSYNSPLHFGNGTRLTVT.

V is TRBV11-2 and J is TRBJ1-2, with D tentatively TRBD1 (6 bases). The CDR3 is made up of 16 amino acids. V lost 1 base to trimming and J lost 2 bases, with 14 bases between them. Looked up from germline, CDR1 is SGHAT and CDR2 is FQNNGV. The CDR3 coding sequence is TGTGCCAGCAGCTTAGGAACAGGGTCAGGGAACTATGGCTACACCTTC. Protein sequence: CASSLGTGSGNYGYTF.

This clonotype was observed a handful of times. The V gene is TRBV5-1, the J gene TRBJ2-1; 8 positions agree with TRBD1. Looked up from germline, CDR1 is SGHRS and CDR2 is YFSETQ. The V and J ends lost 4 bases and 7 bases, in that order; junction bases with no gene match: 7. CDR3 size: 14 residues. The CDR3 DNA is TGCGCCAGCAGCAACGGACAGGGTCGGAATGAGCAGTTCTTC. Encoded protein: CASSNGQGRNEQFF.